The rows below give T cell receptor beta chains drawn from one sample of a study of shared clonotypes between healthy human individuals. Assay: immunoSEQ multiplex PCR; the TCRdb copy retains only in-frame clones and omits some. The sample includes about 2.4 million clones, approximately 94% of them seen just once. Input material: naive CD4+ T cells sorted from blood. The receptor set was obtained from a man aged 18 to 35 in good health. Both conserved end residues are part of each CDR3. A D gene is named only where the DNA matches it firmly. The size entry is marked missing in some rows and otherwise reads once, few, many or a size class.

V gene: TRBV21-1
clone size: -
D gene: -
J gene: TRBJ2-7
CDR3 DNA: TGTGCCAGCAGCGAGACAGGGAGAGTCTACGAGCAGTACTTC
CDR3 protein: CASSETGRVYEQYF

V gene: TRBV15
clone size: -
D gene: -
J gene: TRBJ1-4
CDR3 DNA: TGTGCCACCAGCAGAGATCACGGCAGGATAGCAACTAATGAAAAACTGTTTTTT
CDR3 protein: CATSRDHGRIATNEKLFF

V gene: TRBV7-2
clone size: -
D gene: -
J gene: TRBJ1-5
CDR3 DNA: TGTGCCAGCAGCTTAGCCTCAGGGACTCAGCCCCAGCATTTT
CDR3 protein: CASSLASGTQPQHF

V gene: TRBV6-1
clone size: -
D gene: -
J gene: TRBJ2-2
CDR3 DNA: TGTGCCAGCAGTGAATACCCGGGGTTGAAGGAAACCGGGGAGCTGTTTTTT
CDR3 protein: CASSEYPGLKETGELFF

V gene: TRBV12-5
clone size: -
D gene: -
J gene: TRBJ1-6
CDR3 DNA: TGTGCTAGTAGAGACAGGTCTTCACCCCTCCACTTT
CDR3 protein: CASRDRSSPLHF

V gene: TRBV20-1
clone size: few
D gene: -
J gene: TRBJ1-1
CDR3 DNA: TGCAGTTTAAGGTTGAACACTGAAGCTTTCTTT
CDR3 protein: CSLRLNTEAFF

V gene: TRBV5-1
clone size: -
D gene: TRBD1
J gene: TRBJ2-7
CDR3 DNA: TGCGCCAGCAGCATAGGGGGACAGGGGAGCTACGAGCAGTACTTC
CDR3 protein: CASSIGGQGSYEQYF

V gene: TRBV5-1
clone size: -
D gene: -
J gene: TRBJ2-2
CDR3 DNA: TGCGCCAGCAGCTTGACACTCCGGAACACCGGGGAGCTGTTTTTT
CDR3 protein: CASSLTLRNTGELFF

V gene: TRBV7-9
clone size: -
D gene: TRBD1
J gene: TRBJ2-1
CDR3 DNA: TGTGCCAGCATCCTACTTGGGGGACAGCTATACAATGAGCAGTTCTTC
CDR3 protein: CASILLGGQLYNEQFF

V gene: TRBV5-4
clone size: -
D gene: TRBD2
J gene: TRBJ2-2
CDR3 DNA: TGTGCCAGCAGCTTGAGGGCTAGCGGGGTTATAGGCGGGGAGCTGTTTTTT
CDR3 protein: CASSLRASGVIGGELFF

V gene: TRBV5-6
clone size: -
D gene: TRBD1
J gene: TRBJ2-1
CDR3 DNA: TGTGCCAGCAGCCCGGACAGGGGGATCTCCTACAATGAGCAGTTCTTC
CDR3 protein: CASSPDRGISYNEQFF

V gene: TRBV7-2
clone size: -
D gene: -
J gene: TRBJ1-6
CDR3 DNA: TGTGCCAGCAGCTTACAGTCGAATTCACCCCTCCACTTT
CDR3 protein: CASSLQSNSPLHF

V gene: TRBV27
clone size: -
D gene: -
J gene: TRBJ2-1
CDR3 DNA: TGTGCCAGCAGTTTAGACGGCGGGAACTACAATGAGCAGTTCTTC
CDR3 protein: CASSLDGGNYNEQFF

V gene: TRBV18
clone size: -
D gene: -
J gene: TRBJ2-3
CDR3 DNA: TGTGCCAGCTCACCAAATGTCAGAGATACGCAGTATTTT
CDR3 protein: CASSPNVRDTQYF

V gene: TRBV21-1
clone size: -
D gene: -
J gene: TRBJ2-1
CDR3 DNA: TGTGCCAGCAGCAAGGGGGCCGAATACAATGAGCAGTTCTTC
CDR3 protein: CASSKGAEYNEQFF

V gene: TRBV2
clone size: -
D gene: TRBD1
J gene: TRBJ1-2
CDR3 DNA: TGTGCCAGTGGACAGGGGGCAAGTATCTATGGCTACACCTTC
CDR3 protein: CASGQGASIYGYTF

V gene: TRBV28
clone size: -
D gene: -
J gene: TRBJ1-6
CDR3 DNA: TGTGCCAGCAGTTCTCGGGCCCTCGGGGGCTATAATTCACCCCTCCACTTT
CDR3 protein: CASSSRALGGYNSPLHF

V gene: TRBV5-1
clone size: -
D gene: -
J gene: TRBJ2-5
CDR3 DNA: TGCGCCAGCAGCTTGGCACAGGGCGAGTGGGAGACCCAGTACTTC
CDR3 protein: CASSLAQGEWETQYF

V gene: TRBV28
clone size: -
D gene: -
J gene: TRBJ2-7
CDR3 DNA: TGTGCCAGCAGTTTAAATCTGGGATTCGAGCAGTACTTC
CDR3 protein: CASSLNLGFEQYF

V gene: TRBV5-6
clone size: -
D gene: TRBD1
J gene: TRBJ1-3
CDR3 DNA: TGTGCCAGCAGAGAGACAGGGCTCCACAACCCTTCTGGAAACACCATATATTTT
CDR3 protein: CASRETGLHNPSGNTIYF

V gene: TRBV29-1
clone size: -
D gene: TRBD1
J gene: TRBJ2-7
CDR3 DNA: TGCAGCGTTGTACAGGGGACCTACGAGCAGTACTTC
CDR3 protein: CSVVQGTYEQYF

V gene: TRBV2
clone size: -
D gene: -
J gene: TRBJ2-1
CDR3 DNA: TGTGCCAGCAGTGAAGATTACAGGAGCTCCTACAATGAGCAGTTCTTC
CDR3 protein: CASSEDYRSSYNEQFF

V gene: TRBV7-9
clone size: once
D gene: -
J gene: TRBJ1-1
CDR3 DNA: TGTGCCAGCACCCGGGTATCCACTGAAGCTTTCTTT
CDR3 protein: CASTRVSTEAFF

V gene: TRBV5-1
clone size: -
D gene: TRBD1
J gene: TRBJ2-2
CDR3 DNA: TGCGCCAGCAGGACGGGACAGGTGAACACCGGGGAGCTGTTTTTT
CDR3 protein: CASRTGQVNTGELFF

V gene: TRBV5-4
clone size: -
D gene: -
J gene: TRBJ2-1
CDR3 DNA: TGTGCCAGCAGTTTCCCCGGGGGCCAGCAGTTCTTC
CDR3 protein: CASSFPGGQQFF

V gene: TRBV18
clone size: once
D gene: -
J gene: TRBJ2-7
CDR3 DNA: TGTGCCAGCTCACCAAGGAGTCACTACGAGCAGTACTTC
CDR3 protein: CASSPRSHYEQYF

V gene: TRBV30
clone size: -
D gene: -
J gene: TRBJ1-5
CDR3 DNA: TGTGCCTGGAGGAGGGGGGGCGCGGATAGCAATCAGCCCCAGCATTTT
CDR3 protein: CAWRRGGADSNQPQHF

V gene: TRBV5-4
clone size: -
D gene: TRBD1
J gene: TRBJ1-4
CDR3 DNA: TGTGCCAGCAGCAGAGGACAGGGGGCAGAAAAACTGTTTTTT
CDR3 protein: CASSRGQGAEKLFF

V gene: TRBV19
clone size: once
D gene: -
J gene: TRBJ1-5
CDR3 DNA: TGTGCCAGTAGTATAGATTATCAGCCCCAGCATTTT
CDR3 protein: CASSIDYQPQHF

V gene: TRBV6-5
clone size: -
D gene: -
J gene: TRBJ2-7
CDR3 DNA: TGTGCCAGCAGTTACGGGCAGACTCCCTACGAGCAGTACTTC
CDR3 protein: CASSYGQTPYEQYF

V gene: TRBV7-6
clone size: -
D gene: TRBD1
J gene: TRBJ1-6
CDR3 DNA: TGTGCCAGCAGCCCGGAGCCCGGGACAGAAGAGCATTCACCCCTCCACTTT
CDR3 protein: CASSPEPGTEEHSPLHF

V gene: TRBV11-2
clone size: -
D gene: TRBD2
J gene: TRBJ2-1
CDR3 DNA: TGTGCCAGCAGCTTCTCCGGGGGGGCACTTGAGCAGTTCTTC
CDR3 protein: CASSFSGGALEQFF

V gene: TRBV5-4
clone size: -
D gene: -
J gene: TRBJ1-2
CDR3 DNA: TGTGCCAGCACCCCGGGAGGTTCCCTTTCCTCTAACTATGGCTACACCTTC
CDR3 protein: CASTPGGSLSSNYGYTF

V gene: TRBV7-9
clone size: -
D gene: TRBD1
J gene: TRBJ1-1
CDR3 DNA: TGTGCCAGCAGCGCAAGACAGGGTGTTTGGACTGAAGCTTTCTTT
CDR3 protein: CASSARQGVWTEAFF

V gene: TRBV5-1
clone size: -
D gene: TRBD1
J gene: TRBJ2-5
CDR3 DNA: TGCGCCAGCAGTTGGAACTCAGGACAGGTCCACGCGACCCAGTACTTC
CDR3 protein: CASSWNSGQVHATQYF

V gene: TRBV6-5
clone size: -
D gene: -
J gene: TRBJ2-7
CDR3 DNA: TGTGCCAGCAGCCGAGACCGGGACACCTCCTACGAGCAGTACTTC
CDR3 protein: CASSRDRDTSYEQYF

V gene: TRBV7-2
clone size: -
D gene: -
J gene: TRBJ1-4
CDR3 DNA: TGTGCCAGCAGCTTGAACAGGGCAACTAATGAAAAACTGTTTTTT
CDR3 protein: CASSLNRATNEKLFF

V gene: TRBV21-1
clone size: once
D gene: -
J gene: TRBJ1-5
CDR3 DNA: TGTGCCAGCAGCAAAAGTTGGGGTCGCAATCAGCCCCAGCATTTT
CDR3 protein: CASSKSWGRNQPQHF

V gene: TRBV28
clone size: once
D gene: TRBD2
J gene: TRBJ2-7
CDR3 DNA: TGTGCCAGCAGTTTGGGCGGGGGGAAATACGAGCAGTACTTC
CDR3 protein: CASSLGGGKYEQYF

V gene: TRBV19
clone size: -
D gene: -
J gene: TRBJ2-3
CDR3 DNA: TGTGCCAGTAGTCCGTGGACAAACACAGATACGCAGTATTTT
CDR3 protein: CASSPWTNTDTQYF

V gene: TRBV5-1
clone size: once
D gene: -
J gene: TRBJ2-1
CDR3 DNA: TGTGACCCTGGGTGGCAGGCTTATTCCTACAATGAGCAGTTCTTC
CDR3 protein: CDPGWQAYSYNEQFF

V gene: TRBV28
clone size: -
D gene: -
J gene: TRBJ1-6
CDR3 DNA: TGTGCCAGCAGGGTTAATAATTCACCCCTCCACTTT
CDR3 protein: CASRVNNSPLHF

V gene: TRBV10-3
clone size: -
D gene: -
J gene: TRBJ2-5
CDR3 DNA: TGTGCCTCACAGGGTACGGGGACCCAGTACTTC
CDR3 protein: CASQGTGTQYF

V gene: TRBV2
clone size: -
D gene: -
J gene: TRBJ1-4
CDR3 DNA: TGTGCCAGCGACTATAGTGGAGTTGGAGAAAAACTGTTTTTT
CDR3 protein: CASDYSGVGEKLFF

V gene: TRBV18
clone size: -
D gene: TRBD2
J gene: TRBJ2-3
CDR3 DNA: TGTGCCAGCTCCTCTAGCGGGGGTTCAACAGATACGCAGTATTTT
CDR3 protein: CASSSSGGSTDTQYF

V gene: TRBV27
clone size: -
D gene: TRBD1
J gene: TRBJ2-7
CDR3 DNA: TGTGCCAGCAGTATCCGGGACAGGGACGGCGAGCAGTACTTC
CDR3 protein: CASSIRDRDGEQYF

V gene: TRBV4-1
clone size: -
D gene: -
J gene: TRBJ1-3
CDR3 DNA: TGCGCCAGCAGCCAGCCCGTATCCTCTGGAAACACCATATATTTT
CDR3 protein: CASSQPVSSGNTIYF

V gene: TRBV4-2
clone size: -
D gene: TRBD2
J gene: TRBJ2-3
CDR3 DNA: TGTGCCAGCAGCCAAGACTCAAGCGGGGCCCAGGGTACAGATACGCAGTATTTT
CDR3 protein: CASSQDSSGAQGTDTQYF

V gene: TRBV7-9
clone size: -
D gene: -
J gene: TRBJ2-5
CDR3 DNA: TGTGCCAGCAGCTCTACAGAGACCCAGTACTTC
CDR3 protein: CASSSTETQYF

V gene: TRBV6-5
clone size: -
D gene: -
J gene: TRBJ2-7
CDR3 DNA: TGTGCCAGCAGGGTGGACAGTGAGTACGAGCAGTACTTC
CDR3 protein: CASRVDSEYEQYF

V gene: TRBV25-1
clone size: -
D gene: TRBD1
J gene: TRBJ2-7
CDR3 DNA: TGTGCCAGCAGTGAAGCCGAGACAGGGAGTGTATTGCAGTACTTC
CDR3 protein: CASSEAETGSVLQYF

V gene: TRBV19
clone size: once
D gene: -
J gene: TRBJ2-7
CDR3 DNA: TGTGCCAGTAGTATACAGGCGACAACCCCCCTCTACGAGCAGTACTTC
CDR3 protein: CASSIQATTPLYEQYF